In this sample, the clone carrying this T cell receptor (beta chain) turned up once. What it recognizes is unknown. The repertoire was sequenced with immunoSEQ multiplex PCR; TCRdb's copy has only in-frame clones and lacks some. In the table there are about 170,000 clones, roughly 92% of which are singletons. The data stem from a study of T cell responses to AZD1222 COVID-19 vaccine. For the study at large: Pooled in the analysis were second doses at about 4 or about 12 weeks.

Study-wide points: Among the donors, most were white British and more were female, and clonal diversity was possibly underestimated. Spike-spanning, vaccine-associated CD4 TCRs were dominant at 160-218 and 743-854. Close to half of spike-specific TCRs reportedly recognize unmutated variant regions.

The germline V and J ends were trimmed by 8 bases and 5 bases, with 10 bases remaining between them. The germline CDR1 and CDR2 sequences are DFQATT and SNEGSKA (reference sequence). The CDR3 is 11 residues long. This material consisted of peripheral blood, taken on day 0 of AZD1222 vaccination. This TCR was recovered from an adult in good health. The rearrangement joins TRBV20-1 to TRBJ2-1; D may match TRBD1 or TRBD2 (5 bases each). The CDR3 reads CSPGRNNEQFF. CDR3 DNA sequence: TGCAGTCCGGGGCGGAACAATGAGCAGTTCTTC.